This passage covers 21 T cell receptor beta chains from one sample sequenced in a study of T cell responses to AZD1222 COVID-19 vaccine. The protocol was immunoSEQ multiplex PCR, while the TCRdb copy is restricted to in-frame clones and leaves out a portion. The sample consists of 120,000 to 150,000 clones, about 93% of them appearing once. The source material was peripheral blood, sampled on day 0 of AZD1222 vaccination. The receptor set was obtained from an adult in good health.

This chain links TRBV3-1 (or the pseudogene TRBV3-2) with TRBJ2-4; D remains unclear. Per germline, CDR1 LGHDT and CDR2 YNNKEL (reference sequence). This CDR3 has 14 residues. Trimming cost V 2 bases and J 7 bases, with 12 bases left between them. The CDR3 is CASSQSRPTNIQYF. The CDR3 coding sequence is TGTGCCAGCAGCCAAAGCCGGCCCACTAACATTCAGTACTTC.

The V gene is TRBV3-1 (or the pseudogene TRBV3-2), the J gene TRBJ1-2, with 8 bases that match TRBD1. The CDR3 covers 18 residues. V shed 0 bases and J 2 bases; nucleotides not matched to a gene: 11. Germline CDR1 LGHDT, CDR2 YNNKEL (reference sequence). The DNA for the CDR3 is TGTGCCAGCAGCCAAGAAGCCAGGGGGCCCAATTCAAACTATGGCTACACCTTC. It is translated as CASSQEARGPNSNYGYTF.

This chain uses TRBV7-3 with TRBJ2-7; D is ambiguous. With 0 bases removed from V and 4 bases from J, the gap between germline ends came to 7 bases. The CDR3 has 13 amino acids. CDR1 is SGHTA, CDR2 FQGTGA, per germline. CDR3 nucleotides: TGTGCCAGCAGCTTAACGTCCGGGTACGAGCAGTACTTC. This gives the protein CASSLTSGYEQYF. The whole variable domain, remainder taken from reference TRBV7-3 and TRBJ2-7, is GAGVSQTPSNKVTEKGKYVELRCDPISGHTALYWYRQSLGQGPEFLIYFQGTGAADDSGLPNDRFFAVRPEGSVSTLKIQRTERGDSAVYLCASSLTSGYEQYFGPGTRLTVT.

There are a few counts of this clone. The chain uses TRBV6-4 and TRBJ1-6, with 8 bases aligning to TRBD1. The junction had 2 bases not matched to a gene; V was cut back by 4 bases and J by 9 bases. This CDR3 is built from 13 residues. Germline CDR1 MRHNA, CDR2 SNTAGT. CDR3 in amino acids: CASSADRGSPLHF. The DNA of the CDR3 is TGTGCCAGCAGTGCCGACAGGGGTTCACCCCTCCACTTT.

This chain links TRBV6-2 or TRBV6-3 with TRBJ2-2; 10 bases are a match to TRBD1. The V segment lost 5 bases and the J segment 1 base; nucleotides outside the gene matches: 4. There are 16 residues in the CDR3. Germline CDR1 is MNHEY and CDR2 is SVGEGT. DNA of the CDR3: TGTGCCAGCAGTATGAGGACAGGGGGGAACACCGGGGAGCTGTTTTTT. This sequence encodes CASSMRTGGNTGELFF.

This chain connects TRBV28 to TRBJ2-7; 8 bases match TRBD2. The CDR3 runs 16 residues. Looked up from germline, CDR1 is MDHEN and CDR2 is SYDVKM. Losses at the gene ends were 5 bases for V and 2 bases for J; bases not matched to a gene: 11. The CDR3 region is CASSPRGGRRTYEQYF. CDR3 nucleotide sequence: TGTGCCAGCAGTCCACGGGGGGGAAGAAGAACCTACGAGCAGTACTTC.

J is TRBJ1-2 and V is TRBV5-6; 8 bases match TRBD1. The length of the CDR3 is 14 residues. The trim removed 3 bases at V and 5 bases at J, leaving 6 bases unmatched. In germline, CDR1 is SGHDT, CDR2 YYEEEE. CDR3 region: CASSSRDRIYGYTF. Written as DNA, the CDR3 is TGTGCCAGCAGCTCTCGGGACAGGATATATGGCTACACCTTC.

This clone appeared once. The chain links TRBV6-6 to TRBJ1-4; D gene unclear. Trimming took 4 bases from V and 0 from J, leaving 6 bases between them. Looked up from germline, CDR1 is MNHNY and CDR2 is SVGAGI (reference sequence). CDR3 length: 14 residues. CDR3 amino acids: CASSFGATNEKLFF. CDR3 sequence (DNA): TGTGCCAGCAGTTTCGGAGCAACTAATGAAAAACTGTTTTTT.

The V and J genes are TRBV5-1 and TRBJ2-2; D unclear. This CDR3 is built from 13 residues. The V gene's germline CDR1 is SGHRS and CDR2 YFSETQ. V was shortened by 0 bases and J by 5 bases, with 5 bases between the two germline ends. The CDR3 DNA is TGCGCCAGCAGCTTGGGAGTTACCGGGGAGCTGTTTTTT. Its protein product is CASSLGVTGELFF.

The CDR3 here is CASSDRGRPFNEKLFF. The CDR3, as DNA: TGTGCCAGCAGTGACCGGGGCAGGCCCTTTAATGAAAAACTGTTTTTT. The chain carries TRBV6-1 and TRBJ1-4; tentatively, D is TRBD1 (5 bases). V gave up 3 bases and J gave up 4 bases, with 15 bases separating them. CDR3 length: 16 amino acids. The V gene's germline CDR1 is MNHNS and CDR2 SASEGT.

A remark on this clone: Other DNA sequences within the sample encode an identical CDR3. V and J are TRBV5-1 and TRBJ1-1; no clear D. The V end lost 2 bases, the J end lost 6 bases, and 8 bases lay between the germline ends. This CDR3 contains 12 residues. Germline CDR1 is SGHRS and CDR2 is YFSETQ. As DNA, the CDR3 is TGCGCCAGCAGCTTTCCCGGGCCTGAAGCTTTCTTT. This gives the protein CASSFPGPEAFF. Full variable domain (missing parts from reference TRBV5-1 and TRBJ1-1): KAGVTQTPRYLIKTRGQQVTLSCSPISGHRSVSWYQQTPGQGLQFLFEYFSETQRNKGNFPGRFSGRQFSNSRSEMNVSTLELGDSALYLCASSFPGPEAFFGQGTRLTVV.

For the CDR3, the DNA is TGTGCCAGCAGGACCGGGACGGTGGGTGGCTACACCTTC. This translates into CASRTGTVGGYTF. V and J are TRBV7-9 and TRBJ1-2; D possibly corresponds to TRBD1 (5 bases). V was shortened by 6 bases and J by 7 bases, with 15 bases between the two germline ends. Looked up from germline, CDR1 is SEHNR and CDR2 is FQNEAQ (reference sequence). The CDR3 is 13 amino acids.

The chain carries TRBV5-1 and TRBJ1-4, with a weak D call TRBD1 (6 bases). From germline, CDR1 is SGHRS and CDR2 YFSETQ. The CDR3 runs to 16 residues. The ends were cut back, 0 bases at V and 5 bases at J, with 14 bases in the middle. The chain's CDR3 is CASSLVPGEGNEKLFF. DNA for the CDR3: TGCGCCAGCAGCTTGGTACCAGGGGAGGGGAATGAAAAACTGTTTTTT.

The gene calls are TRBV11-2 and TRBJ2-3, with unresolved D. Germline loops: CDR1 SGHAT, CDR2 FQNNGV. V was cut by 5 bases and J by 2 bases, with 5 bases left in between. This CDR3 is 12 amino acids long. The DNA of the CDR3 is TGTGCCAGCAGCGGGATCACAGATACGCAGTATTTT. Its translation: CASSGITDTQYF.

To note about this clone: The junction departs from germline at one end; a sequencing error may be responsible. CDR3 DNA sequence: TGTGCCAGCAGCCCGACAGGGGGATGGAACGCCGGGGAGCTGTTTTTT. This sequence encodes CASSPTGGWNAGELFF. The gene calls are TRBV7-9 and TRBJ2-2, with 9 bases lining up with TRBD1. This CDR3 has 16 amino acids. Germline V gene data show CDR1 as SEHNR and CDR2 as FQNEAQ (reference sequence).

The CDR3 region is CASSQGGFNEKLFF. In DNA, the CDR3 is TGTGCCAGCAGCCAAGGGGGGTTTAATGAAAAACTGTTTTTT. V is TRBV27 and J is TRBJ1-4, with a possible D match to TRBD1 (6 bases). The CDR3 loop spans 14 amino acids. Germline V gene data show CDR1 as MNHEY and CDR2 as SMNVEV (reference sequence). Trimming stripped 6 bases from V and 4 bases from J, with 12 bases between.

This clone was seen only once. The chain uses TRBV5-5 and TRBJ2-1, with 7 bases identical to TRBD1. CDR1 SGHKS and CDR2 YYEKEE come from the germline V gene (reference sequence). CDR3 size: 16 residues. J lost 4 bases, V lost 0 bases, and 7 bases had no gene match. The chain's CDR3 is CASSLAPGQRYNEQFF. The CDR3 region has the DNA TGTGCCAGCAGCTTGGCTCCGGGACAGAGATACAATGAGCAGTTCTTC.

As concerns this clone: Other DNA sequences in this specimen translate into the identical CDR3. The chain recombines TRBV12-3 or TRBV12-4 with TRBJ2-5, with D unresolved. The V and J ends lost 5 bases and 4 bases respectively, with 8 bases between them. There are 12 residues in the CDR3. CDR3 DNA sequence: TGTGCCAGCAGTCCCCAAGGAGAGACCCAGTACTTC. This gives the protein CASSPQGETQYF.

This chain's CDR3 is CATSVGASYEQYF. DNA for the CDR3: TGTGCCACCAGCGTCGGGGCATCCTACGAGCAGTACTTC. The chain carries TRBV15 and TRBJ2-7, with D perhaps matching TRBD1 or TRBD2 (5 bases each). V gave up 5 bases and J gave up 1 base, with 9 bases separating them. The CDR3 is made up of 13 amino acids. Germline V lookup: CDR1 LNHNV, CDR2 YYDKDF (reference sequence).

The chain is built from TRBV15 and TRBJ1-1; D may be TRBD1 (5 bases). Trimming removed 4 bases from V and 8 bases from J, with 8 bases in between. CDR1 and CDR2 from the germline V gene are LNHNV and YYDKDF (reference sequence). The CDR3 runs to 11 residues. CDR3 residues: CATSMRDEAFF. CDR3 DNA: TGTGCCACCAGCATGAGGGACGAAGCTTTCTTT.

To note about this clone: Sequence at one end of the junction differs from germline and may be a read error. The rearrangement joins TRBV7-7 to TRBJ1-5; TRBD1 is a possible D gene (5 bases). The CDR3 has 16 amino acids. Germline loops: CDR1 SSHAT, CDR2 FNYEAQ (reference sequence). CDR3 sequence (DNA): TGTGCTAGCAGCTTAGAACGGGACCCAGCAGACCAGCCCCAGCATTTT. This gives the protein CASSLERDPADQPQHF.